One sample yielded the 9 T cell receptor beta chains listed below, sequenced in a study of blood T cell repertoires in COVID-19 (dated by TCRdb to the early 2020s). Libraries were made using the immunoSEQ multiplex PCR assay. TCRdb holds this immuneACCESS table with in-frame rearrangements only. Some clones are missing; in checked studies, unresolved V genes explain under half, and the rest has no known cause. This sample has about 300,000 clones in its table, and about four fifths of those were observed once. Roughly 1.5% of the sample rests with the top ten. Source material: peripheral blood. The origin of the receptors is a human donor with COVID-19, enrolled during active disease. The donor label of this sample is uncertain.

This chain connects TRBV9 to TRBJ1-1; tentative D call: TRBD1 (5 bases). V was cut by 2 bases and J by 1 base, with 9 bases left in between. CDR1 SGDLS and CDR2 YYNGEE come from the germline V gene. CDR3 size: 14 residues. The CDR3 sequence is CASSVLGQNTEAFF. In DNA, the CDR3 is TGTGCCAGCAGCGTCTTGGGGCAGAACACTGAAGCTTTCTTT.

The V call is TRBV29-1, the J call TRBJ1-2; no definite D call. The CDR3 is made up of 13 amino acids. In germline, CDR1 is SQVTM, CDR2 ANQGSEA. Deletions cut 7 bases from V and 5 bases from J, with 17 bases between. This CDR3 reads CSANTRSGYGYTF. The CDR3 coding sequence is TGCAGCGCCAATACCAGGTCCGGTTATGGCTACACCTTC.

The chain carries TRBV3-1 (or the pseudogene TRBV3-2) and TRBJ2-7; 8 bases line up with TRBD2. Per the germline V gene, CDR1 is LGHDT and CDR2 is YNNKEL (reference sequence). The CDR3 loop spans 15 amino acids. The V and J ends lost 4 bases and 4 bases, in that order; junction bases with no gene match: 9. CDR3 region: CASSLGPAGAYEQYF. The CDR3 DNA follows: TGTGCCAGCAGCCTCGGCCCAGCGGGAGCTTACGAGCAGTACTTC.

The V gene is TRBV7-9, the J gene TRBJ1-1; D uncertain. Germline loops: CDR1 SEHNR, CDR2 FQNEAQ (reference sequence). Trimming cost V 5 bases and J 1 base, with 11 bases left between them. The CDR3 has 14 amino acids. CDR3 sequence (DNA): TGTGCCAGCAGCCCCAGCGCCCCGAACACTGAAGCTTTCTTT. Protein sequence: CASSPSAPNTEAFF.

This chain links TRBV30 with TRBJ2-3; D call uncertain. The V and J ends lost 7 bases and 2 bases respectively, with 13 bases between them. The CDR3 is made up of 13 amino acids. Per the germline V gene, CDR1 is GTSNPN and CDR2 is SVGIG (reference sequence). The CDR3 DNA sequence: TGTGCCTCCTCGCGAGTAGCCACAGATACGCAGTATTTT. Its protein is CASSRVATDTQYF.

The chain couples TRBV10-3 to TRBJ2-1; weak D call: TRBD2 (5 bases). The V gene lost 6 bases and the J gene lost 10 bases, with 16 bases spanning the gap. The CDR3 is 13 amino acids. Germline lookup yields CDR1 ENHRY and CDR2 SYGVKD. CDR3 sequence (DNA): TGTGCCATCAGGGGGTGGGGTGGGGAGGAGCAGTTCTTC. It yields the protein CAIRGWGGEEQFF.

The chain combines TRBV5-1 with TRBJ2-3; 9 bases align to TRBD1. The germline gives CDR1 SGHRS, CDR2 YFSETQ. The CDR3 extends over 15 amino acids. V lost 2 bases, J lost 4 bases, and 5 bases stayed unmatched. Written as DNA, the CDR3 is TGCGCCAGCAGCTTAGTGGACAGGGGTTCAGATACGCAGTATTTT. Residues: CASSLVDRGSDTQYF.

This rearrangement joins TRBV18 to TRBJ1-2, with 7 bases fitting TRBD1. The V and J ends lost 4 bases and 4 bases, in that order; junction bases with no gene match: 18. The CDR3 has 18 residues. CDR1 and CDR2 from the germline V gene are KGHSH and LQKENI. The CDR3 DNA reads TGTGCCAGCTCACAACGACCGGACAGGCCAGGAGCACCCTATGGCTACACCTTC. Amino acids: CASSQRPDRPGAPYGYTF.

The V gene is TRBV7-8, the J gene TRBJ1-1; D possibly corresponds to TRBD1 (6 bases). This CDR3 comprises 16 residues. V shed 10 bases and J shed 0 bases, with 21 bases lying between them. Germline lookup yields CDR1 SGHVS and CDR2 FQNEAQ. Here the CDR3 DNA reads TGTGCCACCCTATCTTGGGGGGGGCAAGTGAACACTGAAGCTTTCTTT. Translating gives CATLSWGGQVNTEAFF.